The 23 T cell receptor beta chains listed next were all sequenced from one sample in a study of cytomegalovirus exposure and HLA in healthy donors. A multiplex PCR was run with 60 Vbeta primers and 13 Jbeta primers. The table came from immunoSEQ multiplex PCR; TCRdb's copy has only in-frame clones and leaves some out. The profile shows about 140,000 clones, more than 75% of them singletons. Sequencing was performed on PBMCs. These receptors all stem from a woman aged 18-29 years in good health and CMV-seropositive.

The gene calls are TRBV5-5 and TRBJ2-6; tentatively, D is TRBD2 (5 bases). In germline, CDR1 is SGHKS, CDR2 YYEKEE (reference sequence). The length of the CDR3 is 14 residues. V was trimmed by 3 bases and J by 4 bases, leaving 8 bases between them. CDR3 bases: TGTGCCAGCAGCTCCACGGGAGGGGCCAACGTCCTGACTTTC. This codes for CASSSTGGANVLTF.

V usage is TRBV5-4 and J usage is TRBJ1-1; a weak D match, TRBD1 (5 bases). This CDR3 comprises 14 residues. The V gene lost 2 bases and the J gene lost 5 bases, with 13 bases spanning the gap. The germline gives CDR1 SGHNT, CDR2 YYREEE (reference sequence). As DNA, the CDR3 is TGTGCCAGCAGCTTATTCGGGGGGGGGACTGAAGCTTTCTTT. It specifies CASSLFGGGTEAFF.

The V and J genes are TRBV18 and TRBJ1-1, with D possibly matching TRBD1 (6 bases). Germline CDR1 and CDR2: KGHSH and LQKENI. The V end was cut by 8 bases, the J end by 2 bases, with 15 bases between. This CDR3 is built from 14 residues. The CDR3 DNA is TGTGCCAGCGGGAGGGGACACAGAAACACTGAAGCTTTCTTT. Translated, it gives CASGRGHRNTEAFF. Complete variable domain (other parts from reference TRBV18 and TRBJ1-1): NAGVMQNPRHLVRRRGQEARLRCSPMKGHSHVYWYRQLPEEGLKFMVYLQKENIIDESGMPKERFSAEFPKEGPSILRIQQVVRGDSAAYFCASGRGHRNTEAFFGQGTRLTVV.

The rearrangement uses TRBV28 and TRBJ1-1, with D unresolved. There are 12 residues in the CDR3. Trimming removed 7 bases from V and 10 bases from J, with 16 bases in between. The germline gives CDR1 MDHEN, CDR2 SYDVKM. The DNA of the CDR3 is TGTGCCAGCAACGAGGAGACCCTGGGAGCTTTCTTT. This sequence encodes CASNEETLGAFF.

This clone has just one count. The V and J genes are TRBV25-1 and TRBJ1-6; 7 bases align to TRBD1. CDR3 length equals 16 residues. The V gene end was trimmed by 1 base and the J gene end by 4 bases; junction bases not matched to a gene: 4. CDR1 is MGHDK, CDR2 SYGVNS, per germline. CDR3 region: CASSESRGTYNSPLHF. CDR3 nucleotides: TGTGCCAGCAGTGAATCCAGGGGGACATATAATTCACCCCTCCACTTT.

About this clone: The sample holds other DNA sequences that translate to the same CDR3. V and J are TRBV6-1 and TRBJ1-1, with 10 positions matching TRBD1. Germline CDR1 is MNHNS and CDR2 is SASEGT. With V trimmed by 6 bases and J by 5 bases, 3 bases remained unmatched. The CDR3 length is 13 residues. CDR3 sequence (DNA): TGTGCCAGCAGAAGGACAGGGGGGACTGAAGCTTTCTTT. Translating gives CASRRTGGTEAFF.

CDR3 amino acids: CASFWGDRGGNSPLHF. The CDR3 DNA reads as TGTGCCAGCTTTTGGGGGGACAGGGGTGGTAATTCACCCCTCCACTTT. The rearrangement uses TRBV2 and TRBJ1-6; TRBD1 agrees at 10 bases. CDR3 length: 16 amino acids. CDR1 SNHLY and CDR2 FYNNEI come from the germline V gene. J was trimmed by 6 bases and V by 8 bases; bases with no gene match: 10.

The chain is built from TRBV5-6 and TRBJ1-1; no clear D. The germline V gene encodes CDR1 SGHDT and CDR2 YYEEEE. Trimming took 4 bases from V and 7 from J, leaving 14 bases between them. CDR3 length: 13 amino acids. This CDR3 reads CASSGRASDEAFF. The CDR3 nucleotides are TGTGCCAGCAGCGGGAGGGCCAGCGATGAAGCTTTCTTT.

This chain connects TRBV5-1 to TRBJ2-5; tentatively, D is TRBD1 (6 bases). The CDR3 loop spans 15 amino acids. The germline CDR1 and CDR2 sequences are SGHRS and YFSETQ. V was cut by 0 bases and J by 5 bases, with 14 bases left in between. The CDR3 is CASSLDRASRETQYF. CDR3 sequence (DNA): TGCGCCAGCAGCTTGGACAGGGCCTCCCGGGAGACCCAGTACTTC.

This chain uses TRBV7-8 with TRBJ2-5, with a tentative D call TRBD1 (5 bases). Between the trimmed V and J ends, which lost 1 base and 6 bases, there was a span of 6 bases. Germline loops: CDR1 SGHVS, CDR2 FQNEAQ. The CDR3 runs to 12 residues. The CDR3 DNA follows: TGTGCCAGCAGCTTAGGGGGCCAGACCCAGTACTTC. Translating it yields CASSLGGQTQYF.

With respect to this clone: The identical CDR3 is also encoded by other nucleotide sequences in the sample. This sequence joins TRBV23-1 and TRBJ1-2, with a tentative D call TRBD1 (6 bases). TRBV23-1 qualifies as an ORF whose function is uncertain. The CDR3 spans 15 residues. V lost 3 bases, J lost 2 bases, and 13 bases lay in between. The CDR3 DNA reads TGCGCCAGCAGTCAGGCAAAAGACAGGAACTATGGCTACACCTTC. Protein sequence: CASSQAKDRNYGYTF.

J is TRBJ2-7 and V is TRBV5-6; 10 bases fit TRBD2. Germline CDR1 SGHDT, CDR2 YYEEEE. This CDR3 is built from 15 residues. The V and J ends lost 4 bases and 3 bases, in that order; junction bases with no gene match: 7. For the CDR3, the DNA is TGTGCCAGCAGCAGCAAGCGGGGGGGGAACTACGAGCAGTACTTC. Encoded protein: CASSSKRGGNYEQYF.

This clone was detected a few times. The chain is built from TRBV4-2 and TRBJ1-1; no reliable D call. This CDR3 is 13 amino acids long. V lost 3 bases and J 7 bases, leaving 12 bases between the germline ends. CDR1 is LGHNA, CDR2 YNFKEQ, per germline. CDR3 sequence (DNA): TGTGCCAGCAGCCACCCCACCTACGGTGAAGCTTTCTTT. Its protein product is CASSHPTYGEAFF.

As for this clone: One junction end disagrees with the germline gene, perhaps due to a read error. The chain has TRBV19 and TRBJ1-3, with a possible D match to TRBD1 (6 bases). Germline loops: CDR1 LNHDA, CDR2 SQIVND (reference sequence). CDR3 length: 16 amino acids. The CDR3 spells CASNIGTWATGNTIYF. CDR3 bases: TGTGCCAGTAATATAGGGACATGGGCAACTGGAAACACCATATATTTT.

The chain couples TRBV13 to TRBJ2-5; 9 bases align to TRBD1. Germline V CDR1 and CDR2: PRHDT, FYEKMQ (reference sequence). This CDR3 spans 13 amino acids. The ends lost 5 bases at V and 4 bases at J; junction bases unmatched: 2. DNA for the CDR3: TGTGCCAGCAGCCGGACAGGGGTAGAGACCCAGTACTTC. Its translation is CASSRTGVETQYF.

The CDR3 region is CASSVGGVQPQHF. The CDR3, as DNA: TGTGCCAGCAGTGTAGGAGGTGTTCAGCCCCAGCATTTT. This chain joins TRBV6-1 and TRBJ1-5, with D hard to call. V dropped 4 bases and J dropped 6 bases, with 10 bases sitting between them. Looked up from germline, CDR1 is MNHNS and CDR2 is SASEGT. This CDR3 is 13 amino acids long.

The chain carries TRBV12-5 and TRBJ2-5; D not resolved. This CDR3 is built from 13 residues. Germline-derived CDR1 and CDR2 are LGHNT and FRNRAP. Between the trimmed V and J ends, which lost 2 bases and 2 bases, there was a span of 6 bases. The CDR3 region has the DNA TGTGCTAGTGGTTTGACACGACAAGAGACCCAGTACTTC. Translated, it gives CASGLTRQETQYF.

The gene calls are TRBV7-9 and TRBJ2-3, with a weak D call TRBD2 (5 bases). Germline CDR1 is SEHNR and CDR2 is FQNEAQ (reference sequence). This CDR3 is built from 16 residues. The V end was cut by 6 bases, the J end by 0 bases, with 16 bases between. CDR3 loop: CASSPPGSTSTDTQYF. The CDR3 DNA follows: TGTGCCAGCAGTCCCCCGGGGTCCACCAGCACAGATACGCAGTATTTT.

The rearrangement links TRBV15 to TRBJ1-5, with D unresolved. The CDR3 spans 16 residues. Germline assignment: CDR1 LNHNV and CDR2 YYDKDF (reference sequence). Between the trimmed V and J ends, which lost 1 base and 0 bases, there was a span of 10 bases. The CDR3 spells CATSRATAYSNQPQHF. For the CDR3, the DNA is TGTGCCACCAGCAGAGCTACAGCCTATAGCAATCAGCCCCAGCATTTT.

The CDR3 protein is CASSPQAGGGYNEQFF. Here the CDR3 DNA reads TGTGCCAGCTCACCACAAGCCGGGGGGGGATACAATGAGCAGTTCTTC. The chain employs TRBV18 and TRBJ2-1, with 8 nucleotides matching TRBD2. V gave up 1 base and J gave up 4 bases; unmatched junction bases: 6. The CDR3 has 16 amino acids. CDR1 KGHSH and CDR2 LQKENI come from the germline V gene.

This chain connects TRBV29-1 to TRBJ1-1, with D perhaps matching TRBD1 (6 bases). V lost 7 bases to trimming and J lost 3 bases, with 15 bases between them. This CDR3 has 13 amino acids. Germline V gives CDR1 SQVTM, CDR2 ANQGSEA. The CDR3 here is CSGLPGQYTEAFF. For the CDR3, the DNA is TGCAGCGGCCTCCCAGGACAGTACACTGAAGCTTTCTTT.

The CDR3 DNA follows: TGTGCCAGCAGCGTAACGGAAGGGGGGGGCTGGGGAAACACCATATATTTT. Protein sequence: CASSVTEGGGWGNTIYF. The chain joins TRBV9 to TRBJ1-3; a weak D match, TRBD1 (6 bases). Germline V CDR1 and CDR2: SGDLS, YYNGEE. V gave up 1 base and J gave up 4 bases, with 18 bases separating them. CDR3 size: 17 residues.

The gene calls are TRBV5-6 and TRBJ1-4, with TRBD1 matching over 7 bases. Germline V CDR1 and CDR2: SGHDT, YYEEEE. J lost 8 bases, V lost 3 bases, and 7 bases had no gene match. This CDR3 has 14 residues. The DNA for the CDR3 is TGTGCCAGCAGCTCGACAGGGATGAGCGAAAAACTGTTTTTT. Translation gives CASSSTGMSEKLFF. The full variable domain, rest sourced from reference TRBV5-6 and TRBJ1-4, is DAGVTQSPTHLIKTRGQQVTLRCSPKSGHDTVSWYQQALGQGPQFIFQYYEEEERQRGNFPDRFSGHQFPNYSSELNVNALLLGDSALYLCASSSTGMSEKLFFGSGTQLSVL.